This is a list of T cell receptor beta chains from one sample in a study of control samples from healthy donors and cancer patients. The data were produced by immunoSEQ multiplex PCR, yet TCRdb's version contains in-frame clones alone and is incomplete. The data hold tens of thousands of clones, with 91% observed a single time. Sequenced material: blood. Every receptor here comes from a woman aged 30 to 39 in good health. The CDR3 runs from the conserved cysteine through the conserved F or W. Each record gives: D gene, J gene, clone size, V gene, CDR3 protein, CDR3 DNA. The D gene is left open where the match is weak. Not all rows give a size; the values are once, few, many and, for expanded clones, a class.

D gene: -; J gene: TRBJ1-1; clone size: -; V gene: TRBV5-1; CDR3 protein: CASSLGQPSEAFF; CDR3 DNA: TGCGCCAGCAGCTTGGGACAGCCGAGTGAAGCTTTCTTT
D gene: -; J gene: TRBJ1-2; clone size: -; V gene: TRBV9; CDR3 protein: CASSVGGGDYGYTF; CDR3 DNA: TGTGCCAGCAGCGTAGGCGGGGGCGACTATGGCTACACCTTC
D gene: -; J gene: TRBJ1-2; clone size: -; V gene: TRBV18; CDR3 protein: CASSPDSNYGYTF; CDR3 DNA: TGTGCCAGCTCACCGGACAGTAACTATGGCTACACCTTC
D gene: -; J gene: TRBJ1-2; clone size: -; V gene: TRBV11-2; CDR3 protein: CASSQGRSNYGYTF; CDR3 DNA: TGTGCCAGCAGCCAGGGACGGTCTAACTATGGCTACACCTTC
D gene: TRBD2; J gene: TRBJ2-2; clone size: -; V gene: TRBV24-1; CDR3 protein: CATSEPRGSGGATGELFF; CDR3 DNA: TGTGCCACCAGTGAACCGCGGGGTAGCGGGGGGGCCACCGGGGAGCTGTTTTTT
D gene: -; J gene: TRBJ1-5; clone size: -; V gene: TRBV19; CDR3 protein: CASSIGSAGLWPQHF; CDR3 DNA: TGTGCCAGTAGTATTGGATCCGCAGGTTTATGGCCCCAGCATTTT
D gene: -; J gene: TRBJ1-6; clone size: -; V gene: TRBV19; CDR3 protein: CASRTLDNSPLHF; CDR3 DNA: TGTGCCAGTCGAACACTCGATAATTCACCCCTCCACTTT
D gene: -; J gene: TRBJ2-2; clone size: -; V gene: TRBV9; CDR3 protein: CASSSRQVAGELFF; CDR3 DNA: TGTGCCAGCAGCTCCCGACAGGTGGCCGGGGAGCTGTTTTTT
D gene: TRBD1; J gene: TRBJ1-2; clone size: -; V gene: TRBV4-1; CDR3 protein: CASSQDQNRGANYGYTF; CDR3 DNA: TGCGCCAGCAGCCAAGACCAAAACAGGGGTGCAAACTATGGCTACACCTTC
D gene: -; J gene: TRBJ2-3; clone size: -; V gene: TRBV11-3; CDR3 protein: CASSPGGSTDTQYF; CDR3 DNA: TGTGCCAGCAGCCCCGGGGGTAGCACAGATACGCAGTATTTT
D gene: -; J gene: TRBJ1-2; clone size: -; V gene: TRBV4-2; CDR3 protein: CASSQDGGVLYGYTF; CDR3 DNA: TGTGCCAGCAGCCAAGATGGGGGGGTGCTCTATGGCTACACCTTC
D gene: TRBD1; J gene: TRBJ2-2; clone size: -; V gene: TRBV11-3; CDR3 protein: CASSLGDRKGGTGELFF; CDR3 DNA: TGTGCCAGCAGCTTAGGGGACAGAAAGGGCGGCACCGGGGAGCTGTTTTTT
D gene: TRBD2; J gene: TRBJ2-1; clone size: once; V gene: TRBV6-6; CDR3 protein: CASSYSGGRLNEQFF; CDR3 DNA: TGTGCCAGCAGTTACTCTGGCGGGAGGCTGAATGAGCAGTTCTTC
D gene: -; J gene: TRBJ2-2; clone size: -; V gene: TRBV5-6; CDR3 protein: CASSLVGGAETGELFF; CDR3 DNA: TGTGCCAGCAGCTTGGTAGGGGGGGCTGAGACCGGGGAGCTGTTTTTT
D gene: -; J gene: TRBJ2-2; clone size: -; V gene: TRBV30; CDR3 protein: CAWNMNRLNTGELFF; CDR3 DNA: TGTGCCTGGAACATGAACAGACTGAACACCGGGGAGCTGTTTTTT
D gene: -; J gene: TRBJ1-2; clone size: -; V gene: TRBV10-3; CDR3 protein: CAISESGQPGYTF; CDR3 DNA: TGTGCCATCAGTGAGTCGGGACAACCTGGCTACACCTTC
D gene: -; J gene: TRBJ1-5; clone size: -; V gene: TRBV19; CDR3 protein: CASSVRGSNQPQHF; CDR3 DNA: TGTGCCAGTAGTGTGAGGGGTAGCAATCAGCCCCAGCATTTT
D gene: -; J gene: TRBJ1-2; clone size: -; V gene: TRBV5-6; CDR3 protein: CASSLNNNYGYTF; CDR3 DNA: TGTGCCAGCAGCTTGAACAATAACTATGGCTACACCTTC
D gene: -; J gene: TRBJ1-5; clone size: -; V gene: TRBV3-1/TRBV3-2; CDR3 protein: CASSQRGGNQPQHF; CDR3 DNA: TGTGCCAGCAGCCAACGGGGGGGGAATCAGCCCCAGCATTTT
D gene: TRBD1; J gene: TRBJ1-6; clone size: few; V gene: TRBV6-5; CDR3 protein: CASRETGGLSLHF; CDR3 DNA: TGTGCCAGCAGGGAGACAGGGGGTCTATCCCTCCACTTT
D gene: -; J gene: TRBJ2-5; clone size: -; V gene: TRBV5-4; CDR3 protein: CASSSPLFNLGQTQYF; CDR3 DNA: TGTGCCAGCAGCTCACCCCTTTTTAACCTGGGCCAGACCCAGTACTTC
D gene: -; J gene: TRBJ2-1; clone size: once; V gene: TRBV2; CDR3 protein: CASTQVSEQFF; CDR3 DNA: TGTGCCAGCACACAGGTCTCTGAGCAGTTCTTC
D gene: -; J gene: TRBJ1-2; clone size: -; V gene: TRBV5-1; CDR3 protein: CASSPVYRTVNYGYTF; CDR3 DNA: TGCGCCAGCAGCCCCGTTTATAGGACAGTGAACTATGGCTACACCTTC
D gene: TRBD1; J gene: TRBJ2-2; clone size: once; V gene: TRBV11-1; CDR3 protein: CASSLGQYPNTGELFF; CDR3 DNA: TGTGCCAGCAGCTTGGGACAGTATCCGAACACCGGGGAGCTGTTTTTT
D gene: -; J gene: TRBJ2-2; clone size: -; V gene: TRBV19; CDR3 protein: CASSGGYTGELFF; CDR3 DNA: TGTGCCAGTAGTGGAGGGTACACCGGGGAGCTGTTTTTT
D gene: TRBD1; J gene: TRBJ1-6; clone size: -; V gene: TRBV20-1; CDR3 protein: CSASRDRDASPLHF; CDR3 DNA: TGCAGTGCTAGTAGGGACAGGGATGCTTCACCCCTCCACTTT
D gene: TRBD2; J gene: TRBJ2-1; clone size: once; V gene: TRBV4-1; CDR3 protein: CASSSTSGGLSSYNEQFF; CDR3 DNA: TGCGCCAGCAGTTCGACTAGCGGGGGTTTGAGCTCCTACAATGAGCAGTTCTTC
D gene: -; J gene: TRBJ1-1; clone size: -; V gene: TRBV28; CDR3 protein: CASTVDRTLAAFF; CDR3 DNA: TGTGCCAGCACCGTTGACAGGACCTTGGCGGCTTTCTTT
D gene: -; J gene: TRBJ2-1; clone size: -; V gene: TRBV30; CDR3 protein: CAWRRSGSYNEQFF; CDR3 DNA: TGTGCCTGGAGACGTAGCGGATCCTACAATGAGCAGTTCTTC
D gene: -; J gene: TRBJ1-3; clone size: -; V gene: TRBV19; CDR3 protein: CASNAPTDVDGNTIYF; CDR3 DNA: TGTGCCAGTAACGCCCCGACAGATGTGGATGGAAACACCATATATTTT
D gene: -; J gene: TRBJ1-4; clone size: -; V gene: TRBV7-9; CDR3 protein: CASSLVPDTTPTANEKLFF; CDR3 DNA: TGTGCCAGCAGCTTGGTCCCGGATACGACGCCAACGGCTAATGAAAAACTGTTTTTT
D gene: TRBD2; J gene: TRBJ2-7; clone size: -; V gene: TRBV3-1/TRBV3-2; CDR3 protein: CASSRRPGTSGAKSYEQYF; CDR3 DNA: TGTGCCAGCAGCCGACGACCCGGGACTAGCGGGGCCAAATCCTACGAGCAGTACTTC
D gene: -; J gene: TRBJ1-2; clone size: -; V gene: TRBV9; CDR3 protein: CASSPHRAPRGYTF; CDR3 DNA: TGTGCCAGCAGCCCCCACAGGGCCCCTAGGGGCTACACCTTC
D gene: TRBD2; J gene: TRBJ2-1; clone size: -; V gene: TRBV4-2; CDR3 protein: CASSQDRWGGGDEQFF; CDR3 DNA: TGTGCCAGCAGCCAAGATAGATGGGGGGGAGGGGATGAGCAGTTCTTC
D gene: -; J gene: TRBJ1-3; clone size: -; V gene: TRBV9; CDR3 protein: CASRGGSGNTIYF; CDR3 DNA: TGTGCCAGTCGTGGGGGCTCTGGAAACACCATATATTTT
D gene: -; J gene: TRBJ2-7; clone size: -; V gene: TRBV12-3/TRBV12-4; CDR3 protein: CASSPPYGEQYF; CDR3 DNA: TGTGCCAGCAGTCCCCCTTATGGCGAGCAGTACTTC
D gene: -; J gene: TRBJ2-7; clone size: -; V gene: TRBV6-5; CDR3 protein: CASRQAVSYEQYF; CDR3 DNA: TGTGCCAGCAGACAAGCGGTTTCCTACGAGCAGTACTTC
D gene: -; J gene: TRBJ1-4; clone size: once; V gene: TRBV18; CDR3 protein: CASSPRGIGNEKLFF; CDR3 DNA: TGTGCCAGCTCACCCAGGGGCATCGGTAATGAAAAACTGTTTTTT
D gene: -; J gene: TRBJ2-5; clone size: -; V gene: TRBV6-5; CDR3 protein: CASSYSQEQETQYF; CDR3 DNA: TGTGCCAGCAGTTACTCGCAGGAGCAAGAGACCCAGTACTTC
D gene: -; J gene: TRBJ2-2; clone size: -; V gene: TRBV6-5; CDR3 protein: CASSYPGHTGELFF; CDR3 DNA: TGTGCCAGCAGTTACCCCGGACACACCGGGGAGCTGTTTTTT
D gene: -; J gene: TRBJ1-1; clone size: -; V gene: TRBV19; CDR3 protein: CASSIEGGTAEAFF; CDR3 DNA: TGTGCCAGTAGTATAGAGGGGGGGACGGCTGAAGCTTTCTTT
D gene: -; J gene: TRBJ2-3; clone size: -; V gene: TRBV15; CDR3 protein: CATSRGGTESVTQYF; CDR3 DNA: TGTGCCACCAGCAGAGGAGGTACTGAGTCGGTAACGCAGTATTTT
D gene: TRBD2; J gene: TRBJ2-5; clone size: -; V gene: TRBV5-6; CDR3 protein: CASSLERESQETQYF; CDR3 DNA: TGTGCCAGCAGCCTGGAGCGGGAGTCCCAAGAGACCCAGTACTTC
D gene: -; J gene: TRBJ1-1; clone size: few; V gene: TRBV18; CDR3 protein: CASSPARAGTEAFF; CDR3 DNA: TGTGCCAGCTCACCTGCCAGGGCGGGGACTGAAGCTTTCTTT
D gene: -; J gene: TRBJ1-5; clone size: once; V gene: TRBV18; CDR3 protein: CASSPQGTGNQPQHF; CDR3 DNA: TGTGCCAGCTCACCACAGGGGACGGGCAATCAGCCCCAGCATTTT
D gene: -; J gene: TRBJ2-2; clone size: -; V gene: TRBV18; CDR3 protein: CASSPPGLTGELFF; CDR3 DNA: TGTGCCAGCTCACCACCAGGGCTGACCGGGGAGCTGTTTTTT